One and the same sample provided the 20 T cell receptor beta chains below, sequenced in a study of cytomegalovirus exposure and HLA in healthy donors (dated by TCRdb to about 2017). Libraries were constructed by the immunoSEQ multiplex PCR assay. The multiplex PCR relied on a mix of 60 forward primers for TCR Vbeta segments and 13 reverse primers for TCR Jbeta segments. TCRdb's version of the immuneACCESS table is confined to in-frame rearrangements and falls short of the full clone set. An unresolved V gene accounts for under half of the shortfall where checked; the remainder is of unknown origin. Present in this sample are more than 150,000 clones, approximately 73% of which were seen just once. The ten largest account for 2% to 2.5% of the sample. The sequenced sample consisted of PBMCs. These receptor sequences come from a woman in her twenties or thirties in good health and CMV-seropositive.

V usage is TRBV6-5 and J usage is TRBJ2-7, with D possibly matching TRBD1 (5 bases). The CDR3 has 15 amino acids. Deletions cut 2 bases from V and 2 bases from J, with 13 bases between. CDR1 is MNHEY, CDR2 SVGAGI, per germline. The CDR3 DNA follows: TGTGCCAGCAGTTACAATGTCAGGGTGGCCTACGAGCAGTACTTC. Its translation: CASSYNVRVAYEQYF.

This clone turned up a few times. V usage is TRBV7-2 and J usage is TRBJ2-5, with a possible D match to TRBD2 (8 bases). Trimming pared 1 base from V and 5 bases from J, leaving 26 bases between. The CDR3 sequence is 19 residues long. Germline V CDR1 and CDR2: SGHTA, FQGNSA. Written as DNA, the CDR3 is TGTGCCAGCAGCTTAGGTAGCGGGACAGCATTAGGGGTAGGGGAGACCCAGTACTTC. It is translated as CASSLGSGTALGVGETQYF.

The V call is TRBV7-6, the J call TRBJ2-6; a possible D gene is TRBD1 (5 bases). The CDR3 totals 17 residues. CDR1 and CDR2 (germline): SGHVS, FNYEAQ. Deletions cut 2 bases from V and 2 bases from J, with 13 bases between. The CDR3 loop is CASSLQGPSAGANVLTF. CDR3 coding DNA: TGTGCCAGCAGCTTACAGGGTCCTTCAGCTGGGGCCAACGTCCTGACTTTC.

The rearrangement joins TRBV7-2 to TRBJ2-5; 10 bases map to TRBD1. The junction had 9 bases not matched to a gene; V was cut back by 9 bases and J by 2 bases. Germline CDR1 SGHTA, CDR2 FQGNSA. The CDR3 loop spans 15 amino acids. CDR3 coding DNA: TGTGCCAGTGGACAGGGGGGGGCGTGGCAAGAGACCCAGTACTTC. Amino acid sequence: CASGQGGAWQETQYF.

The V and J genes are TRBV27 and TRBJ1-1, with 12 bases aligning to TRBD1. The CDR3 covers 14 residues. V was clipped by 4 bases and J by 10 bases; unmatched bases: 7. The germline V gene encodes CDR1 MNHEY and CDR2 SMNVEV (reference sequence). CDR3 sequence reads: CASSSAGTGGVAFF. The DNA of the CDR3 is TGTGCCAGCAGTTCCGCCGGGACAGGGGGCGTAGCTTTCTTT.

The chain is built from TRBV15 and TRBJ1-2; maybe TRBD1 (6 bases). Germline CDR1 LNHNV, CDR2 YYDKDF (reference sequence). The CDR3 sequence is 15 residues long. Deletions cut 0 bases from V and 3 bases from J, with 11 bases between. The chain's CDR3 is CATSRDRRGHYGYTF. The DNA of the CDR3 is TGTGCCACCAGCAGAGATCGGCGGGGGCACTATGGCTACACCTTC. The entire variable domain, with the rest obtained from reference TRBV15 and TRBJ1-2, is as follows: DAMVIQNPRYQVTQFGKPVTLSCSQTLNHNVMYWYQQKSSQAPKLLFHYYDKDFNNEADTPDNFQSRRPNTSFCFLDIRSPGLGDTAMYLCATSRDRRGHYGYTFGSGTRLTVV.

The J gene is TRBJ2-1, the V gene TRBV4-3; 11 bases align to TRBD2. The CDR3 totals 16 residues. Germline CDR1 LGHNA, CDR2 YSLEER. Germline trimming cut 5 bases from V and 10 bases from J; bases unmatched to any gene: 13. The DNA of the CDR3 is TGCGCCAGCAGCGGGCGGCTAGCGGGGGGTACGGGGGAGCAGTTCTTC. It is translated as CASSGRLAGGTGEQFF.

This clone was seen a handful of times. Distinct nucleotide sequences in the sample also encode this CDR3. J is TRBJ2-7 and V is TRBV27; D might be TRBD1 (5 bases). Germline V CDR1 and CDR2: MNHEY, SMNVEV (reference sequence). Trimming cost V 3 bases and J 4 bases, with 10 bases left between them. The CDR3 is 13 amino acids. CDR3 protein: CASSFGQGYEQYF. DNA for the CDR3: TGTGCCAGCAGTTTCGGGCAGGGTTACGAGCAGTACTTC.

The chain links TRBV28 to TRBJ2-7; 9 bases map to TRBD2. Per germline, CDR1 MDHEN and CDR2 SYDVKM. This CDR3 region has 14 residues. Trimming cost V 8 bases and J 4 bases; bases outside gene matches: 9. This chain's CDR3 is CASRRLADPYEQYF. The CDR3 nucleotides read TGTGCCAGCCGGCGACTAGCGGATCCTTACGAGCAGTACTTC.

The rearrangement joins TRBV18 to TRBJ1-2, with 7 positions matching TRBD1. Germline CDR1 and CDR2: KGHSH and LQKENI. The CDR3 extends over 16 amino acids. V dropped 5 bases and J dropped 0; count of bases not matched to a gene: 9. This chain's CDR3 is CASSAGQAGANYGYTF. Written as DNA, the CDR3 is TGTGCCAGCTCAGCCGGACAGGCCGGAGCTAACTATGGCTACACCTTC. Filled out from reference TRBV18 and TRBJ1-2, the complete variable domain reads NAGVMQNPRHLVRRRGQEARLRCSPMKGHSHVYWYRQLPEEGLKFMVYLQKENIIDESGMPKERFSAEFPKEGPSILRIQQVVRGDSAAYFCASSAGQAGANYGYTFGSGTRLTVV.

The CDR3 DNA reads as TGTGCCAGCAGCTTAGGGAGGAGGCACAATGAGCAGTTCTTC. It is translated as CASSLGRRHNEQFF. This rearrangement joins TRBV11-2 to TRBJ2-1; D possibly corresponds to TRBD2 (5 bases). This CDR3 is 14 amino acids long. Germline loops: CDR1 SGHAT, CDR2 FQNNGV. V was pared by 1 base and J by 5 bases, with 9 bases between.

This clone has more than one count but fewer than ten. CDR3 DNA: TGTGCCAGCAGTGACTCAGCCAGGACAGGGGTTGGAAAGACCCAGTACTTC. Its protein is CASSDSARTGVGKTQYF. The V gene is TRBV6-4, the J gene TRBJ2-5; 9 bases line up with TRBD1. The J segment lost 6 bases and the V segment lost 0 bases, leaving 11 bases of the junction unmatched. Per the germline V gene, CDR1 is MRHNA and CDR2 is SNTAGT. The CDR3 covers 17 residues.

The genes are TRBV29-1 and TRBJ2-7, with TRBD1 identical over 11 bases. After removal of 2 bases from V and 0 bases from J, the junction contained 6 bases not matched to a gene. Germline V gene data show CDR1 as SQVTM and CDR2 as ANQGSEA. The CDR3 runs 16 residues. DNA for the CDR3: TGCAGCGTTGAATTGGACAGGGGGCCAAGCTCCTACGAGCAGTACTTC. This codes for CSVELDRGPSSYEQYF.

Comment on this clone: The junction departs from germline at one end; a sequencing error may be responsible. The CDR3 sequence: CASGQDPRTDTQYF. The DNA for the CDR3 is TGCGCCAGCGGCCAAGATCCGAGAACAGATACGCAGTATTTT. The chain combines TRBV4-3 with TRBJ2-3; D is undetermined. The CDR3 is made up of 14 amino acids. The germline V gene encodes CDR1 LGHNA and CDR2 YSLEER.

V usage is TRBV6-6 and J usage is TRBJ2-5, with TRBD2 matching over 8 bases. This CDR3 contains 10 residues. From germline, CDR1 is MNHNY and CDR2 SVGAGI (reference sequence). Trimming cost V 8 bases and J 11 bases; bases outside gene matches: 4. Here the CDR3 DNA reads TGTGCCAGCCGGGGGGGAGAGCAGTACTTC. Translation gives CASRGGEQYF.

This clone was observed a handful of times. The chain is built from TRBV7-2 and TRBJ2-2, with 7 bases fitting TRBD2. CDR1 SGHTA and CDR2 FQGNSA come from the germline V gene. The length of the CDR3 is 15 residues. The trim removed 4 bases at V and 6 bases at J, leaving 8 bases unmatched. The CDR3 is CASSSQGAGPGELFF. The CDR3, as DNA: TGTGCCAGCAGCTCCCAGGGAGCGGGGCCCGGGGAGCTGTTTTTT.

This clone was seen a single time. This chain connects TRBV15 to TRBJ2-3, with 9 positions matching TRBD1. There are 15 residues in the CDR3. Germline V gives CDR1 LNHNV, CDR2 YYDKDF (reference sequence). After removal of 5 bases from V and 4 bases from J, the junction contained 7 bases not matched to a gene. Written as DNA, the CDR3 is TGTGCCACCAGCGGTTACAGGGGGCGGTCAGATACGCAGTATTTT. This encodes CATSGYRGRSDTQYF.

This clone was picked up one time. The J gene is TRBJ2-3, the V gene TRBV5-4; the D gene is possibly TRBD1 (8 bases). The CDR3 sequence is 16 residues long. Trimming took off 0 bases at V and 4 bases at J, with 15 bases between the two ends. Germline loops: CDR1 SGHNT, CDR2 YYREEE (reference sequence). The CDR3 region has the DNA TGTGCCAGCAGCTTGGTAAACAGGGGGGGCGCAGATACGCAGTATTTT. Its translation is CASSLVNRGGADTQYF.

V and J are TRBV4-1 and TRBJ2-7; 9 bases agree with TRBD2. CDR1 MGHRA and CDR2 YSYEKL come from the germline V gene. The J segment lost 2 bases and the V segment lost 1 base, leaving 3 bases of the junction unmatched. This CDR3 contains 15 residues. The CDR3 DNA follows: TGCGCCAGCAGCCAAGGAATAGCGGGGGCCTACGAGCAGTACTTC. Its protein is CASSQGIAGAYEQYF.

The chain carries TRBV10-3 and TRBJ2-3, with TRBD2 matching over 8 bases. The CDR3 runs 15 residues. Losses at the gene ends were 7 bases for V and 2 bases for J; bases not matched to a gene: 8. The germline V gene encodes CDR1 ENHRY and CDR2 SYGVKD. The DNA of the CDR3 is TGTGCCATCATAGCGGGGCAGAGTAACACAGATACGCAGTATTTT. The encoded protein is CAIIAGQSNTDTQYF.